What follows are 27 T cell receptor beta chains derived from one specimen sequenced in a study of CD8 T cells in ankylosing spondylitis. Whole-study findings and limits: One TCR beta motif, made up of about 8 highly homologous variants, appeared characteristic of ankylosing spondylitis blood.

TCRdb redid the calling of the 5' RACE reads with MiXCR, one entry per CDR3 protein. Among approximately 500,000 distinct CDR3 sequences listed, roughly an eighth were seen once. No antigens are known for them. The sample comprised blood, either unsorted or a sorted T cell fraction (not recorded which). The receptors stem from a male donor with ankylosing spondylitis.

The V and J genes are TRBV5-1 and TRBJ2-1; the D gene could be TRBD1 or TRBD2 (5 bases each). CDR1 and CDR2 from the germline V gene are SGHRS and YFSETQ. The V end lost 4 bases, the J end lost 6 bases, and 14 bases lay between the germline ends. The CDR3 is 14 amino acids. The CDR3 sequence is CASSPSPGANEQFF. DNA for the CDR3: TGCGCCAGCAGCCCAAGCCCCGGGGCCAATGAGCAGTTCTTC.

There are many counts of this clonotype. The chain carries TRBV20-1 and TRBJ2-2; TRBD1 might be the D (6 bases). In germline, CDR1 is DFQATT, CDR2 SNEGSKA (reference sequence). This CDR3 spans 16 amino acids. Trimming removed 1 base from V and 0 bases from J, with 12 bases in between. As DNA, the CDR3 is TGCAGTGCTAGAGTTTTGGGGGCGACGAACACCGGGGAGCTGTTTTTT. Translation gives CSARVLGATNTGELFF.

This clonotype has at least ten counts. The rearrangement joins TRBV20-1 to TRBJ1-1; possibly TRBD1 for D (6 bases). Germline lookup yields CDR1 DFQATT and CDR2 SNEGSKA (reference sequence). The CDR3 sequence is 13 residues long. The V end lost 5 bases, the J end lost 1 base, and 11 bases lay between the germline ends. CDR3 nucleotide sequence: TGCAGTGCTCTTCGGGACAAGAACACTGAAGCTTTCTTT. It translates to CSALRDKNTEAFF.

This clonotype was observed a few times. The V and J genes are TRBV4-1 and TRBJ2-5; TRBD2 matches 7 bases. The CDR3 consists of 13 residues. Germline CDR1 reads MGHRA; CDR2 reads YSYEKL. J was trimmed by 9 bases and V by 1 base; bases with no gene match: 5. The CDR3 DNA reads as TGCGCCAGCAGCCAAGGGGGAGCGGGGTCCCAGTACTTC. This encodes CASSQGGAGSQYF.

J is TRBJ2-5 and V is TRBV20-1; D uncertain. The ends were cut back, 6 bases at V and 4 bases at J, with 15 bases in the middle. From germline, CDR1 is DFQATT and CDR2 SNEGSKA (reference sequence). This CDR3 region has 13 residues. The CDR3 DNA sequence: TGCAGTGCCCCCCCCGGCATCAGAGAGACCCAGTACTTC. Its protein product is CSAPPGIRETQYF.

The chain employs TRBV5-1 and TRBJ2-2, with 8 bases aligning to TRBD1. CDR3 length: 14 amino acids. Germline trimming cut 5 bases from V and 7 bases from J; bases unmatched to any gene: 7. Germline CDR1 and CDR2: SGHRS and YFSETQ. This CDR3 is CASRGQGANGELFF. The CDR3 nucleotides read TGCGCCAGCAGAGGCCAGGGGGCGAACGGGGAGCTGTTTTTT.

This clonotype was counted ten times or more. The chain uses TRBV5-1 and TRBJ1-4; TRBD1 might be the D (5 bases). Trimming took off 3 bases at V and 5 bases at J, with 14 bases between the two ends. Germline V CDR1 and CDR2: SGHRS, YFSETQ. This CDR3 spans 15 amino acids. CDR3 amino acids: CASSSTGTSNEKLFF. Written as DNA, the CDR3 is TGCGCCAGCAGCTCGACCGGGACGTCCAATGAAAAACTGTTTTTT.

The CDR3 region is CSADREGGETQYF. The DNA for the CDR3 is TGCAGCGCCGACAGGGAAGGAGGGGAGACCCAGTACTTC. V usage is TRBV29-1 and J usage is TRBJ2-5; D is perhaps TRBD1 (7 bases). The CDR3 is 13 residues long. Looked up from germline, CDR1 is SQVTM and CDR2 is ANQGSEA. Trimming pared 7 bases from V and 5 bases from J, leaving 17 bases between.

The rearrangement links TRBV21-1 to TRBJ2-5; the D call of TRBD1 is as the table states it, not checked on the DNA. TRBV21-1 is a pseudogene. The CDR3 consists of 17 residues. DNA of the CDR3: TGTGCCAGCAGCAAAGTTGAGGACAGGGAGGGACGGGAGACCCAGTACTTC. This encodes CASSKVEDREGRETQYF.

This clonotype showed up just a few times. The chain links TRBV5-1 to TRBJ2-7, with 9 bases aligning to TRBD1. The CDR3 runs to 13 residues. The germline V gene has CDR1 SGHRS and CDR2 YFSETQ. J gave up 6 bases and V 3 bases, and 4 bases lay outside the gene matches. CDR3: CASSWATGGEQYV. DNA for the CDR3: TGCGCCAGCAGCTGGGCGACAGGGGGCGAGCAGTACGTC.

This chain connects TRBV11-2 to TRBJ2-1, with D perhaps TRBD1 (5 bases). V was clipped by 5 bases and J by 9 bases, with 11 bases between them. Germline CDR1 SGHAT, CDR2 FQNNGV. The CDR3 contains 12 residues. The CDR3 DNA reads TGTGCCAGCAGCGGACAAGGCATTGAGCAGTTCTTC. It translates to CASSGQGIEQFF. The variable domain in full, with the rest retrieved from reference TRBV11-2 and TRBJ2-1, is EAGVAQSPRYKIIEKRQSVAFWCNPISGHATLYWYQQILGQGPKLLIQFQNNGVVDDSQLPKDRFSAERLKGVDSTLKIQPAKLEDSAVYLCASSGQGIEQFFGPGTRLTVL.

The V and J genes are TRBV3-1 and TRBJ1-1; no definite D call. V shed 2 bases and J shed 1 base, with 8 bases lying between them. The CDR3 loop spans 14 amino acids. Germline CDR1 LGHDT, CDR2 YNNKEL (reference sequence). The DNA of the CDR3 is TGTGCCAGCAGCCAAACGGGTAGGAACACTGAAGCTTTCTTT. This codes for CASSQTGRNTEAFF.

This clonotype has ten or more counts. The rearrangement links TRBV12-3 or TRBV12-4 to TRBJ1-4; tentative D call: TRBD1 (6 bases). The germline V and J ends were trimmed by 3 bases and 4 bases, with 12 bases remaining between them. There are 15 residues in the CDR3. Here the CDR3 DNA reads TGTGCCAGCAGTTTGGGGGGGGGCGTTAATGAAAAACTGTTTTTT. It specifies CASSLGGGVNEKLFF.

In its sample, this clonotype was seen a few times. The V call is TRBV7-6, the J call TRBJ2-3, with TRBD2 matching 10 bases. The V gene end was trimmed by 5 bases and the J gene end by 2 bases; junction bases not matched to a gene: 7. Germline loops: CDR1 SGHVS, CDR2 FNYEAQ. This CDR3 spans 16 amino acids. The CDR3 DNA sequence: TGTGCCAGCAGCCCACAGCGGGAGGGTTACACAGATACGCAGTATTTT. Protein sequence: CASSPQREGYTDTQYF.

This clonotype was picked up a small number of times. The chain is built from TRBV11-3 and TRBJ2-2; D possibly corresponds to TRBD1 (6 bases). The CDR3 is made up of 16 amino acids. The germline CDR1 and CDR2 sequences are SGHNT and YENEEA. Deletions cut 4 bases from V and 2 bases from J, with 14 bases between. This CDR3 is CASSSPRGLNTGELFF. CDR3 DNA sequence: TGTGCCAGCAGCTCCCCCAGGGGATTAAACACCGGGGAGCTGTTTTTT.

V gene TRBV14 combines with J gene TRBJ1-2, with 7 bases lining up with TRBD1. The CDR3 extends over 16 amino acids. Per germline, CDR1 SGHDN and CDR2 FVKESK. V lost 0 bases and J lost 2; bases outside the gene matches: 6. CDR3 coding DNA: TGTGCCAGCAGCCAAGATTCGGGACAGCGAAACTATGGCTACACCTTC. Its translation: CASSQDSGQRNYGYTF.

There are a few counts of this clonotype. This sequence joins TRBV12-3 or TRBV12-4 and TRBJ1-2; D uncertain. V was shortened by 4 bases and J by 6 bases, with 12 bases between the two germline ends. This CDR3 is 13 amino acids long. CDR3: CASSSFWGDGYTF. The DNA of the CDR3 is TGTGCCAGCAGTTCCTTTTGGGGAGATGGCTACACCTTC.

This clonotype showed up many times. The chain recombines TRBV20-1 with TRBJ2-1; D call uncertain. There are 13 residues in the CDR3. CDR1 DFQATT and CDR2 SNEGSKA come from the germline V gene (reference sequence). V lost 3 bases, J lost 1 base, and 7 bases lay in between. The CDR3 is CSASKGSYNEQFF. CDR3 coding DNA: TGCAGTGCTAGTAAGGGTTCCTACAATGAGCAGTTCTTC.

This clonotype was detected a few times. The rearrangement joins TRBV6-6 to TRBJ1-1; no clear D. The CDR3 has 13 amino acids. The germline V gene encodes CDR1 MNHNY and CDR2 SVGAGI (reference sequence). The V and J ends lost 2 bases and 1 base respectively, with 5 bases between them. The CDR3 sequence: CASSYPQNTEAFF. CDR3 DNA sequence: TGTGCCAGCAGTTACCCGCAGAACACTGAAGCTTTCTTT.

The chain combines TRBV19 with TRBJ1-1; 7 bases fit TRBD1. The germline V gene has CDR1 LNHDA and CDR2 SQIVND (reference sequence). The CDR3 is 17 amino acids. Trimming at V came to 7 bases and at J to 2 bases, leaving 16 bases not matched to a gene. This CDR3 is CASTTPPGQKLNTEAFF. CDR3 DNA: TGTGCCAGTACCACCCCTCCGGGACAGAAATTAAACACTGAAGCTTTCTTT.

This clonotype turned up a few times. The chain has TRBV20-1 and TRBJ2-1; 8 bases fit TRBD2. The CDR3 length is 16 residues. V dropped 0 bases and J dropped 4; count of bases not matched to a gene: 8. The germline gives CDR1 DFQATT, CDR2 SNEGSKA (reference sequence). The CDR3 protein is CSARDWQRELYNEQFF. Here the CDR3 DNA reads TGCAGTGCTAGAGATTGGCAGCGGGAGCTATACAATGAGCAGTTCTTC.

The V gene is TRBV9, the J gene TRBJ1-1; D gene uncertain. Trimming cost V 0 bases and J 3 bases, with 6 bases left between them. The CDR3 is 13 amino acids. Per the germline V gene, CDR1 is SGDLS and CDR2 is YYNGEE. CDR3 DNA sequence: TGTGCCAGCAGCGTAGGGACCTACACTGAAGCTTTCTTT. Translation gives CASSVGTYTEAFF.

By share of the sample, this clonotype is medium-sized. The V gene is TRBV29-1, the J gene TRBJ2-7; TRBD2 matches at 10 bases. CDR1 is SQVTM, CDR2 ANQGSEA, per germline. The CDR3 totals 14 residues. After removal of 6 bases from V and 6 bases from J, the junction contained 11 bases not matched to a gene. The CDR3 DNA follows: TGCAGCGTCAAGATAGCGGGAGGATCGGGCGAGCAGTACTTC. Protein product: CSVKIAGGSGEQYF.

The chain joins TRBV2 to TRBJ2-1; TRBD1 agrees at 8 bases. CDR3 length: 16 residues. Looked up from germline, CDR1 is SNHLY and CDR2 is FYNNEI. J lost 8 bases, V lost 6 bases, and 15 bases had no gene match. CDR3 residues: CASRASGGARSDEQFF. The CDR3 DNA reads TGTGCCAGCAGGGCTTCAGGGGGCGCGAGGAGTGATGAGCAGTTCTTC.

The CDR3 nucleotides are TGTGCCAGCTCCTCCAGAGGGCTGGATGGCTACACCTTC. Protein: CASSSRGLDGYTF. The V call is TRBV25-1, the J call TRBJ1-2; D is undetermined. Trimming pared 8 bases from V and 6 bases from J, leaving 16 bases between. CDR1 and CDR2 from the germline V gene are MGHDK and SYGVNS. The CDR3 length is 13 residues.

This clonotype has only one observation. This chain connects TRBV5-1 to TRBJ2-5, with 7 nucleotides matching TRBD2. V lost 0 bases to trimming and J lost 5 bases; unmatched junction nucleotides: 7. Germline assignment: CDR1 SGHRS and CDR2 YFSETQ. This CDR3 is 15 amino acids long. DNA of the CDR3: TGCGCCAGCAGCTTGGAGGGCGGGAGTACCGAGACCCAGTACTTC. As protein: CASSLEGGSTETQYF. The full variable domain, completed using reference TRBV5-1 and TRBJ2-5, is KAGVTQTPRYLIKTRGQQVTLSCSPISGHRSVSWYQQTPGQGLQFLFEYFSETQRNKGNFPGRFSGRQFSNSRSEMNVSTLELGDSALYLCASSLEGGSTETQYFGPGTRLLVL.

This CDR3 reads CASSFQGLARGTDTQYF. DNA of the CDR3: TGCGCCAGCAGCTTTCAGGGACTAGCGCGGGGGACAGATACGCAGTATTTT. This chain links TRBV5-1 with TRBJ2-3; TRBD2 matches 10 bases. CDR3 length equals 17 residues. The germline CDR1 and CDR2 sequences are SGHRS and YFSETQ. V lost 2 bases and J lost 3; bases outside the gene matches: 9. Variable domain in full (rest from reference TRBV5-1 and TRBJ2-3): KAGVTQTPRYLIKTRGQQVTLSCSPISGHRSVSWYQQTPGQGLQFLFEYFSETQRNKGNFPGRFSGRQFSNSRSEMNVSTLELGDSALYLCASSFQGLARGTDTQYFGPGTRLTVL.